This TCR beta chain was captured by sequencing in a study of beta chain features in type 1 diabetes listed by TCRdb under 2018. Broadly, across the study: No differences in mean age, gender distribution, total cell number or subset yield were found between patients and healthy donors. A total of 100 million to 140 million sorted cells were examined across all samples, and the number of cells per subset was strongly correlated with RNA yield. Naive and central memory subsets were obtained from all 28 donors, but regulatory and stem cell-like memory subsets were isolated from only 8 patients and roughly 8 healthy donors. In the study, TCRB repertoires of sorted circulating CD4+ T cell subsets from recently diagnosed type 1 diabetes patients were compared with those of matched healthy donors. What the study reported, not specific to this receptor: Because cDNA was sequenced instead of genomic DNA, highly expressing activated cells could be over-represented, though the groups showed no difference in activation or CD3 levels. PCR might favor shorter templates, but patient and control samples were amplified and corrected together, so any skew would affect both groups equally. Naive, central memory and regulatory TCRB repertoires appeared more similar among patients than among healthy donors. Type 1 diabetes patients showed a moderate but significant shortening of TCRB CDR3 length in all four CD4+ subsets. Only small numbers of individuals were included in the HLA sub-analyses, which left unresolved whether HLA type had any influence on TCRB rearrangement. Patients with type 1 diabetes made fewer insertions and deleted more nucleotides at VDJ recombination sites, implying thymic rearrangement abnormalities.

Notes on this clone: The antigen it binds to is not known. Qualities for individual bases were not recorded, and no much larger clone is one base off.

Compared with germline, V lacks 4 bases and J lacks 8 bases; bases without a gene match: 7. The CDR3 starts with the cysteine, ends with the phenylalanine, and has 13 residues. Here the CDR3 DNA is all that survives: 39 bases in frame from base 1. From a lookup of the germline V gene, CDR1 and CDR2 are SGHRS and YFSETQ. Each donor gave one peripheral blood draw, approximately 110 mL on average, collected into heparinised tubes. Using a panel that included CD45RO, CCR7, CD25, CD127, CD95 and CD27, naive, central memory, regulatory and stem cell-like memory CD4+ T cells were sorted on a BD FACSAria II. Every sorted population had a purity above 95%. Right away, PBMCs were isolated by Lymphoprep density gradient centrifugation and were stained directly, with no culture step. To minimize batch effects, samples were stained and sorted in pairs, one healthy donor with one patient per experiment. The entire amount of isolated RNA was reverse transcribed using the High Capacity cDNA Reverse Transcription Kit, so the sequenced TCRB transcripts were expressed ones. Deep immunoSEQ sequencing was applied to naive, central memory and regulatory T cell samples, giving an average of roughly 3.6 million total reads per sample. After sorted cells were lysed in RLT buffer, RNA was extracted with DNase-treated RNeasy Micro or Mini kits, with the choice depending on cell number. Each cell subset was processed separately to prevent cross-contamination, with patient and healthy donor samples processed together. The immunoSEQ multiplex PCR was used to amplify TCRB sequences from cDNA, generating 87-bp fragments that spanned the CDR3 region. The amplicons were sequenced using the Illumina HiSeq platform. On the authors' methods: Synthetic template baselines were used to correct PCR bias computationally, reads within Hamming distance 2 were collapsed together, and singletons that could not be merged were discarded. Reads were aligned against IMGT so that V, D and J genes, CDR3 length and insertions or deletions at six rearrangement sites could be assigned. Within each subset, clonotype counts were normalized to sorted cell number, and only after that were true diversity and Gini coefficients computed with the tcR R package. Repertoire sharing was quantified using the overlap coefficient calculated on TCRB nucleotide sequences. Out-of-frame TCRB sequences from naive cells were analyzed to stand in for the pre-selection repertoire. TCRdb stores this immuneACCESS table with in-frame sequences only. Part of the clones is absent; in the studies checked, under half of the shortfall reflects unresolved V genes, and no reason is known for the rest. That table gives V, J and clone size, and the DNA gave D and trimming. The sample contains a few hundred thousand clones, roughly 14% of them found a single time. The ten largest clones take up 0.015% of the sample.

In this chain, TRBV5-1 is recombined with TRBJ1-2; 8 bases in the junction line up with TRBD1. This TCR came from a woman in her late teens or twenties with type 1 diabetes. Sample: naive CD4+ T cells from blood. The cell subset or site label on this specimen signifies: true naive CD4+ T cells. This receptor has the CDR3 CASSPRGLEGYTF. The DNA sequence follows: TGCGCCAGCAGCCCCAGGGGGCTAGAAGGCTACACCTTC.